This entry lists 11 T cell receptor beta chains sequenced from one sample in a study of regulatory T cells in long-lasting Graves disease. Assembly of TCR beta libraries relied on iRepertoire HTBI primers together with Arm-PCR of CDR3 regions. Via MiXCR, TCRdb re-called the multiplex PCR reads, giving one row per CDR3 protein. The sample yields 450,000 to 600,000 distinct CDR3 sequences, 15% to 20% seen once. Sample time point: newly diagnosed GD, antithyroid drugs for less than 3 months. The TCR library used RNA extracted from PBMCs. This sample also belongs to another study, concerning T cells in Graves' hyperthyroidism and ophthalmopathy.

The input for sequencing was peripheral blood mononuclear cells (PBMCs), taken at new diagnosis, from a patient treated with antithyroid drugs. The receptors originated from a man between 40 and 49 years old with Graves disease.

This clonotype turned up a few times. The chain combines TRBV29-1 with TRBJ2-3; TRBD2 matches at 10 bases. CDR1 and CDR2 (germline): SQVTM, ANQGSEA. The CDR3 covers 13 residues. The V segment lost 1 base and the J segment 10 bases; nucleotides outside the gene matches: 5. CDR3 nucleotides: TGCAGCGTTGAAGTTACTAGCGGGATTGCGCAGTATTTT. Amino acid sequence: CSVEVTSGIAQYF.

Many counts were recorded for this clonotype. V is TRBV12-3 or TRBV12-4 and J is TRBJ1-5; the D gene is possibly TRBD1 (6 bases). The CDR3 is 15 amino acids. V was cut by 3 bases and J by 2 bases, with 11 bases left in between. The CDR3 region is CASSFETGGNQPQHF. The CDR3 DNA reads as TGTGCCAGCAGTTTCGAGACAGGCGGCAATCAGCCCCAGCATTTT.

V and J are TRBV28 and TRBJ1-2; D ambiguous. Between the trimmed V and J ends, which lost 5 bases and 1 base, there was a span of 5 bases. The CDR3 covers 12 residues. Germline V lookup: CDR1 MDHEN, CDR2 SYDVKM. The CDR3 sequence: CASSNINYGYTF. The CDR3 DNA reads TGTGCCAGCAGTAATATTAACTATGGCTACACCTTC.

This sequence joins TRBV6-2 or TRBV6-3 and TRBJ2-7; TRBD2 matches 16 bases. Germline CDR1 reads MNHEY; CDR2 reads SVGEGT. The CDR3 length is 15 residues. Unmatched junction bases numbered 5, after V lost 7 bases and J lost 5 bases. The CDR3 region has the DNA TGTGCCAGCACTCCAGGGACTAGCGGGAGGGACGAGCAGTACTTC. Translation gives CASTPGTSGRDEQYF.

This clonotype was seen ten or more times. The genes are TRBV30 and TRBJ2-5; D not certain. Germline assignment: CDR1 GTSNPN and CDR2 SVGIG (reference sequence). Trimming took 2 bases from V and 3 from J, leaving 10 bases between them. This CDR3 region has 13 residues. CDR3 DNA: TGTGCCTGGAGTCAAAGTGCGGAAGAGACCCAGTACTTC. Translating gives CAWSQSAEETQYF.

This clonotype has a handful of counts. J is TRBJ2-1 and V is TRBV10-2; possible D gene TRBD1, 5 bases. CDR3 length: 14 amino acids. CDR1 WSHSY and CDR2 SAAADI come from the germline V gene. Trimming took 7 bases from V and 9 from J, leaving 19 bases between them. Written as DNA, the CDR3 is TGCGCCAGCACCCGGGTCAGGGAAGGTAGTGAGCAGTTCTTC. This codes for CASTRVREGSEQFF.

This clonotype was recorded at least ten times. The CDR3 here is CASRPGTGFQPQHF. The CDR3 DNA reads as TGTGCCAGCAGGCCCGGGACAGGGTTTCAGCCCCAGCATTTT. V usage is TRBV6-2 or TRBV6-3 and J usage is TRBJ1-5, with 9 bases lining up with TRBD1. This CDR3 has 14 amino acids. Trimming cost V 6 bases and J 6 bases; bases outside gene matches: 6. Germline values: CDR1 MNHEY, CDR2 SVGEGT.

This clonotype was found many times. The chain is built from TRBV3-1 and TRBJ2-7; possibly TRBD2 for D (7 bases). In germline, CDR1 is LGHDT, CDR2 YNNKEL (reference sequence). Trimming took off 4 bases at V and 3 bases at J, with 25 bases between the two ends. The length of the CDR3 is 18 residues. The CDR3 DNA follows: TGTGCCAGCAGCCCCCATTTCAAGGGGGAGGGATTGAGCTACGAGCAGTACTTC. Its translation is CASSPHFKGEGLSYEQYF.

The sample holds many counts of this clonotype. The gene calls are TRBV2 and TRBJ2-5; 10 bases agree with TRBD1. The CDR3 is 15 amino acids. The germline gives CDR1 SNHLY, CDR2 FYNNEI. V was pared by 7 bases and J by 5 bases, with 10 bases of the junction left unmatched. The CDR3, as DNA: TGTGCCAGCAAAAGACAGGGGGCGCTTCTTGAGACCCAGTACTTC. Protein sequence: CASKRQGALLETQYF.

The table lists this clonotype with many counts. The rearrangement joins TRBV11-2 to TRBJ2-1; D is unresolved. CDR1 SGHAT and CDR2 FQNNGV come from the germline V gene. CDR3 length: 12 amino acids. V lost 5 bases and J lost 7, with 9 bases in between. The CDR3 DNA reads as TGTGCCAGCAGCCTACCAGTTAATGAGCAGTTCTTC. Translating it yields CASSLPVNEQFF.

The chain recombines TRBV7-9 with TRBJ1-6; 12 bases are shared with TRBD1. J gave up 10 bases and V 4 bases, and 8 bases lay outside the gene matches. Germline lookup yields CDR1 SEHNR and CDR2 FQNEAQ (reference sequence). This CDR3 has 16 amino acids. CDR3 in DNA: TGTGCCAGCAGCTCACCGGGACAGGGGGCGCGGTCACCCCTCCACTTT. Protein product: CASSSPGQGARSPLHF.